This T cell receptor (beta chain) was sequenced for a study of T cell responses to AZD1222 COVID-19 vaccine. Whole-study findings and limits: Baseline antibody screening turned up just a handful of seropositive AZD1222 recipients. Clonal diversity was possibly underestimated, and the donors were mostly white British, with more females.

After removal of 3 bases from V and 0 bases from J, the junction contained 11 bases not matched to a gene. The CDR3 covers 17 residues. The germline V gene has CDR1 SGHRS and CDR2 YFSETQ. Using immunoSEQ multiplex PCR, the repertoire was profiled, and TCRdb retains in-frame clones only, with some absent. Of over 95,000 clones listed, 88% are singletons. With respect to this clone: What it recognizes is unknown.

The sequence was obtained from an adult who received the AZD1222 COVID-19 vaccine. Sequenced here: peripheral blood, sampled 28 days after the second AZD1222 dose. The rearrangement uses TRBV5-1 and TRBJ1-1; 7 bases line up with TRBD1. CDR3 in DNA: TGCGCCAGCAGCTCGGGACAGCATCCTCGCATGAACACTGAAGCTTTCTTT. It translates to CASSSGQHPRMNTEAFF.